This note documents a single TCR beta chain sequence. The target antigen is unknown. This record belongs to a study of cytomegalovirus exposure and HLA in healthy donors. Study-level points and caveats: It was likely that a cluster of highly shared sequence variants was a sequencing artifact. The authors later found most CMV-associated TCR beta chains appeared HLA-restricted. Among immune exposure information, only CMV serostatus was available.

PCR employed 60 Vbeta and 13 Jbeta primers. Sequencing was performed with immunoSEQ multiplex PCR; in TCRdb, only in-frame clones are kept and a portion is missing. The sample holds about 150,000 clones, about four fifths seen once. While unrecorded immune exposures were likely, the donors were nominally healthy when sampled. Germline assignment: CDR1 MGHRA and CDR2 YSYEKL. The CDR3 is 17 amino acids. With V trimmed by 0 bases and J by 3 bases, 10 bases remained unmatched. The receptor was isolated from a human donor in good health. The genes are TRBV4-1 and TRBJ2-7, with 8 bases lining up with TRBD1. The material sequenced was PBMCs. CDR3 sequence reads: CASSQDQRRGLVYEQYF. CDR3 nucleotides: TGCGCCAGCAGCCAAGATCAACGCAGGGGGCTTGTCTACGAGCAGTACTTC.